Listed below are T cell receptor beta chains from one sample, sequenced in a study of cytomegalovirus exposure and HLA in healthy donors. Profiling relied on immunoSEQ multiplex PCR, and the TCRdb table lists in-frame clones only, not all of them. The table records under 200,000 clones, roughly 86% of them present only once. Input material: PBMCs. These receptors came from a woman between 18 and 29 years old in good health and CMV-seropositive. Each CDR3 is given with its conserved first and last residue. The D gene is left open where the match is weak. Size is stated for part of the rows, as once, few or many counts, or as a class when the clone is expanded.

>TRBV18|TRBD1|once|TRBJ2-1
CASRDRSSYNEQFF
TGTGCCAGCCGGGACAGGTCCTCCTACAATGAGCAGTTCTTC
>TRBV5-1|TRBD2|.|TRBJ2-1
CASRYGLANEQFF
TGCGCCAGCAGATACGGACTAGCCAATGAGCAGTTCTTC
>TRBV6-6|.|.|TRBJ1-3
CASSSPTSSGNTIYF
TGTGCCAGCAGTTCTCCCACTTCCTCTGGAAACACCATATATTTT
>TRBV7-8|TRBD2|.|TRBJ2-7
CASSPTSVSSYEQYF
TGTGCCAGCAGCCCGACTAGCGTCAGCTCCTACGAGCAGTACTTC
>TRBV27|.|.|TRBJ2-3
CASSLDPRDTQYF
TGTGCCAGCAGTTTAGACCCCAGGGATACGCAGTATTTT
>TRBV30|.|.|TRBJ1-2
CAWKNESPYGYTF
TGTGCCTGGAAGAACGAGAGTCCCTATGGCTACACCTTC
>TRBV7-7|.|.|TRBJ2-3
CASSLYPSESTDTQYF
TGTGCTAGCAGCCTATACCCTAGCGAAAGCACAGATACGCAGTATTTT
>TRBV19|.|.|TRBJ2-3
CASSPAGSAADTQYF
TGTGCCAGTAGTCCCGCGGGATCTGCGGCGGATACGCAGTATTTT
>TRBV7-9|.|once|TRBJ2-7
CASSTGYEQYF
TGTGCCAGCAGCACAGGGTACGAGCAGTACTTC
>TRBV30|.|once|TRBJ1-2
CAWSPPGGANYGYTF
TGTGCCTGGAGTCCGCCGGGAGGAGCTAACTATGGCTACACCTTC
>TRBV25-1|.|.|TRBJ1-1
CASTQQAGNTEAFF
TGTGCCAGCACTCAACAGGCAGGGAACACTGAAGCTTTCTTT
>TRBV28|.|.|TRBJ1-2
CASTPIYFYGYTF
TGTGCCAGCACCCCCATCTACTTCTATGGCTACACCTTC
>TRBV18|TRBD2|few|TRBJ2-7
CASSPRRGGTYEQYF
TGTGCCAGCTCACCCAGACGGGGAGGGACCTACGAGCAGTACTTC
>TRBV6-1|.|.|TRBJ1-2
CASTAVPWGHYGYTF
TGTGCCAGCACTGCCGTCCCCTGGGGCCACTATGGCTACACCTTC
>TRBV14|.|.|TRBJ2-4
CASSPSLGLAKNIQYF
TGTGCCAGCAGCCCCTCGCTGGGCCTAGCCAAAAACATTCAGTACTTC
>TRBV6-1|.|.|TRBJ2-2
CASSEPPLNTGELFF
TGTGCCAGCAGTGAACCTCCCCTGAACACCGGGGAGCTGTTTTTT
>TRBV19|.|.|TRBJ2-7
CASMGGPNEQYF
TGTGCCAGTATGGGGGGGCCAAACGAGCAGTACTTC
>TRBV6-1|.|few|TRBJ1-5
CASMATSNQPQHF
TGTGCCAGCATGGCCACCAGCAATCAGCCCCAGCATTTT
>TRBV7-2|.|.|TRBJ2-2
CASSLQGAGELFF
TGTGCCAGCAGCCTCCAGGGTGCCGGGGAGCTGTTTTTT
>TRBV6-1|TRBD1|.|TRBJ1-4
CASSRDRVNEKLFF
TGTGCCAGCAGCCGGGACAGGGTTAATGAAAAACTGTTTTTT
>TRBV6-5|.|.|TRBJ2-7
CASSERPRPYF
TGTGCCAGCAGTGAAAGACCGCGGCCGTACTTC
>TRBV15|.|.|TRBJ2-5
CATSKRGETQYF
TGTGCCACCAGCAAAAGGGGGGAGACCCAGTACTTC
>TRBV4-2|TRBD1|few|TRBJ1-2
CASSHSGGDYGYTF
TGTGCCAGCAGCCATTCAGGGGGCGACTATGGCTACACCTTC
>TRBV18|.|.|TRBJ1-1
CASSPAGEGSTEAFF
TGTGCCAGCTCACCGGCGGGAGAGGGAAGTACTGAAGCTTTCTTT